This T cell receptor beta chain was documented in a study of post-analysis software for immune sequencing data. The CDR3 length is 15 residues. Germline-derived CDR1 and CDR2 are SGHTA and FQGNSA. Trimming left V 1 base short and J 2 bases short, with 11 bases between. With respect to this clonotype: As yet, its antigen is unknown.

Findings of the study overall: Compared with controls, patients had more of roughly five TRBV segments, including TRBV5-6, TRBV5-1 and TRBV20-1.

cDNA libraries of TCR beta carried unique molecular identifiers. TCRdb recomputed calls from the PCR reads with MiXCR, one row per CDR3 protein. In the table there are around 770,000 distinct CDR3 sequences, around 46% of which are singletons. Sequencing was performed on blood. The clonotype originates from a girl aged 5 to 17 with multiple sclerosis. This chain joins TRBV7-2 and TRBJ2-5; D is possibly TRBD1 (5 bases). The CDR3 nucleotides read TGTGCCAGCAGCTTAGAGGGGCAGTATCAAGAGACCCAGTACTTC. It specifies CASSLEGQYQETQYF.